This T cell receptor beta chain was recorded in a study of CDR3 diversity in severe acne. This clonotype was seen many times. V lost 6 bases to trimming and J lost 11 bases; unmatched junction nucleotides: 13. Per the germline V gene, CDR1 is SQVTM and CDR2 is ANQGSEA. The CDR3 has 13 amino acids. From the PCR reads, TCRdb called clonotypes with MiXCR, one entry per CDR3 protein. The table records more than 70,000 distinct CDR3 sequences, approximately 49% of them present only once. The J gene is TRBJ1-5, the V gene TRBV29-1; 7 bases map to TRBD1. The sample consisted of blood. The clonotype originates from a male donor with severe acne vulgaris. The CDR3: CSVEGQPKETQHF. CDR3 in DNA: TGCAGCGTGGAGGGACAGCCAAAAGAGACCCAGCATTTT.